The 21 T cell receptor beta chains reported below all come from one sample, sequenced in a study of T cell repertoires in cytomegalovirus infection (dated by TCRdb to the late 2010s). This sample was sequenced with an Illumina HiSeq 1500. TCRdb itself trimmed the public reads at Q25 with fastp, ran MiXCR and retained productive beta chains. Rows are combined by CDR3 protein, so each entry shows the most common genes and DNA. This sample lists 680,000 or so distinct CDR3 sequences; roughly 36% were detected once. The top ten clonotypes cover 2.5% to 3.5% of the sample. The sequenced sample was PBMCs. These receptors came from a human donor in good health (CMV status not recorded). Some clones in this sample may be carry-over from other donors' samples.

V usage is TRBV2 and J usage is TRBJ2-4; possible D gene TRBD1, 6 bases. The CDR3 has 17 amino acids. Trimming shortened V by 6 bases and J by 1 base, and 19 bases separated the two germline ends. Germline V gene sequence: CDR1 SNHLY, CDR2 FYNNEI. CDR3 residues: CASSYWGQGIAKNIQYF. CDR3 DNA: TGTGCCAGCAGCTACTGGGGGCAGGGGATTGCCAAAAACATTCAGTACTTC.

The V gene is TRBV20-1, the J gene TRBJ2-7, with TRBD1 matching 8 bases. CDR1 is DFQATT and CDR2 is SNEGSKA in the germline V gene (reference sequence). The trim removed 4 bases at V and 4 bases at J, leaving 9 bases unmatched. The CDR3 extends over 14 amino acids. The DNA of the CDR3 is TGCAGTGCTAACCTCGGACAGGGTGGGTACGAGCAGTACTTC. It encodes CSANLGQGGYEQYF.

This clonotype was observed a handful of times. The CDR3 DNA reads as TGTGCCAGCAGTTTTAGGGCCCCCCTTAGGGGGGAAAGCAATCAGCCCCAGCATTTT. Translating it yields CASSFRAPLRGESNQPQHF. J is TRBJ1-5 and V is TRBV28, with D maybe TRBD1 (6 bases). V lost 3 bases, J lost 1 base, and 22 bases lay in between. Looked up from germline, CDR1 is MDHEN and CDR2 is SYDVKM. CDR3 length: 19 residues.

The CDR3 sequence: CASTFGRSSYNSPLHF. The DNA for the CDR3 is TGTGCCAGCACATTTGGCCGAAGCTCCTATAATTCACCCCTCCACTTT. The chain uses TRBV12-3 or TRBV12-4 and TRBJ1-6; D is unresolved. With 7 bases removed from V and 0 bases from J, the gap between germline ends came to 13 bases. The CDR3 totals 16 residues.

This clonotype was seen just once. This chain uses TRBV7-8 with TRBJ2-7; the D gene could be TRBD1 or TRBD2 (5 bases each). V was shortened by 8 bases and J by 2 bases, with 13 bases between the two germline ends. There are 13 residues in the CDR3. Germline CDR1 reads SGHVS; CDR2 reads FQNEAQ. CDR3 residues: CASRDGAAYEQYF. CDR3 nucleotide sequence: TGTGCCAGCCGCGACGGGGCGGCCTACGAGCAGTACTTC.

This clonotype was seen a few times. The chain has TRBV7-6 and TRBJ1-3; 10 positions match TRBD1. The CDR3 is 17 amino acids. Germline V CDR1 and CDR2: SGHVS, FNYEAQ. The trim removed 7 bases at V and 4 bases at J, leaving 13 bases unmatched. CDR3 in amino acids: CASTPRRQGASGNTIYF. In DNA, the CDR3 is TGTGCCAGCACCCCTAGGCGACAGGGGGCGAGCGGAAACACCATATATTTT. Full variable domain (outside the CDR3, taken from reference TRBV7-6 and TRBJ1-3): GAGVSQSPRYKVTKRGQDVALRCDPISGHVSLYWYRQALGQGPEFLTYFNYEAQQDKSGLPNDRFSAERPEGSISTLTIQRTEQRDSAMYRCASTPRRQGASGNTIYFGEGSWLTVV.

V gene TRBV25-1 combines with J gene TRBJ1-6; D gene unclear. This CDR3 has 11 amino acids. Germline V gene data show CDR1 as MGHDK and CDR2 as SYGVNS. Trimming stripped 2 bases from V and 17 bases from J, with 10 bases between. The CDR3 region is CASSEDRVFHF. CDR3 in DNA: TGTGCCAGCAGTGAAGACCGGGTCTTCCACTTT.

This clonotype was detected a few times. This chain links TRBV6-1 with TRBJ1-4, with no clear D. V was clipped by 8 bases and J by 7 bases, with 11 bases between them. The CDR3 contains 12 residues. Germline V CDR1 and CDR2: MNHNS, SASEGT. The CDR3 sequence is CASSPVGEKLFF. CDR3 DNA: TGTGCCAGCTCCCCGGTCGGTGAAAAACTGTTTTTT.

This chain uses TRBV10-3 with TRBJ2-3; D uncertain. This CDR3 has 16 amino acids. Germline CDR1 and CDR2: ENHRY and SYGVKD. Deletions cut 5 bases from V and 3 bases from J, with 18 bases between. CDR3 nucleotides: TGTGCCATCAGTCTGGGCTACCAGGTCTCTACAGATACGCAGTATTTT. It is translated as CAISLGYQVSTDTQYF.

This clonotype came up a few times. The rearrangement joins TRBV12-3 or TRBV12-4 to TRBJ2-7; D could derive from TRBD1 or TRBD2 (5 bases each). This CDR3 is 13 amino acids long. Trimming stripped 8 bases from V and 5 bases from J, with 16 bases between. CDR3 sequence: CASGPGATDEQYF. The CDR3 bases are TGTGCCAGCGGGCCCGGGGCGACGGACGAGCAGTACTTC.

This rearrangement joins TRBV15 to TRBJ2-3; D perhaps matches TRBD1 (5 bases). CDR1 LNHNV and CDR2 YYDKDF come from the germline V gene (reference sequence). Trimming stripped 0 bases from V and 6 bases from J, with 10 bases between. This CDR3 region has 14 residues. CDR3 loop: CATSRDRASDTQYF. The CDR3 nucleotides are TGTGCCACCAGCAGAGACAGGGCCTCCGATACGCAGTATTTT.

V is TRBV6-5 and J is TRBJ1-2, with D perhaps TRBD1 (5 bases). Germline CDR1 MNHEY, CDR2 SVGAGI. The CDR3 covers 16 residues. Trimming removed 4 bases from V and 7 bases from J, with 22 bases in between. CDR3: CASSFEFMVGPGGYTF. In DNA, the CDR3 is TGTGCCAGCAGTTTTGAATTTATGGTGGGGCCGGGTGGCTACACCTTC.

For this clonotype: An end of the junction does not agree with germline; a read error may underlie this. This chain connects TRBV7-2 to TRBJ2-6; no definite D call. Per the germline V gene, CDR1 is SGHTA and CDR2 is FQGNSA. CDR3 size: 15 residues. CDR3 nucleotide sequence: TGTGACAGCAGCTTCAAAGCTTCTGTGTCCAACGTCCTGACTTTC. Amino acids: CDSSFKASVSNVLTF.

In its sample, this clonotype was seen a few times. The chain has TRBV12-3 or TRBV12-4 and TRBJ2-1; the match to TRBD2 covers 14 bases. CDR3 length equals 15 residues. After removal of 6 bases from V and 6 bases from J, the junction contained 4 bases not matched to a gene. CDR3 DNA: TGTGCCAGCAGGCCGACTAGCGGGAGGGCCAATGAGCAGTTCTTC. Protein sequence: CASRPTSGRANEQFF.

This clonotype was counted only a few times. The chain is built from TRBV7-2 and TRBJ2-2; the match to TRBD1 covers 7 bases. Per germline, CDR1 SGHTA and CDR2 FQGNSA. With 6 bases clipped from V and 7 bases from J, the junction kept 11 bases outside the gene matches. CDR3 size: 15 residues. CDR3 in amino acids: CASSLQTGQGGELFF. CDR3 DNA sequence: TGTGCCAGCAGTCTCCAGACAGGGCAGGGCGGGGAGCTGTTTTTT.

The CDR3 sequence is CATSSPKQGVSTDTQYF. The CDR3 DNA is TGTGCCACCAGCAGCCCTAAACAGGGGGTGAGCACAGATACGCAGTATTTT. The V call is TRBV15, the J call TRBJ2-3; 8 nucleotides line up with TRBD1. CDR1 and CDR2 from the germline V gene are LNHNV and YYDKDF (reference sequence). J lost 0 bases, V lost 3 bases, and 8 bases had no gene match. The CDR3 has 17 amino acids.

This clonotype has a handful of counts. This rearrangement joins TRBV28 to TRBJ2-1; 10 nucleotides line up with TRBD2. Germline V gives CDR1 MDHEN, CDR2 SYDVKM. The V gene end was trimmed by 3 bases and the J gene end by 9 bases; junction bases not matched to a gene: 14. This CDR3 is 17 amino acids long. The CDR3 DNA reads as TGTGCCAGCAGTTTCCCTATCGCTGGACTAGCGGCCCCTGAGCAGTTCTTC. It codes for CASSFPIAGLAAPEQFF. The complete variable domain, with remaining parts taken from reference TRBV28 and TRBJ2-1, reads DVKVTQSSRYLVKRTGEKVFLECVQDMDHENMFWYRQDPGLGLRLIYFSYDVKMKEKGDIPEGYSVSREKKERFSLILESASTNQTSMYLCASSFPIAGLAAPEQFFGPGTRLTVL.

The chain uses TRBV20-1 and TRBJ1-6; 7 bases line up with TRBD1. Looked up from germline, CDR1 is DFQATT and CDR2 is SNEGSKA (reference sequence). J gave up 7 bases and V 5 bases, and 2 bases lay outside the gene matches. The CDR3 totals 12 residues. The CDR3 here is CSAQTGNSPLHF. CDR3 nucleotide sequence: TGCAGTGCTCAGACAGGGAATTCACCCCTCCACTTT.

This clonotype was picked up many times. The chain uses TRBV11-2 and TRBJ2-4, with D perhaps matching TRBD2 (5 bases). Germline assignment: CDR1 SGHAT and CDR2 FQNNGV. The CDR3 runs to 15 residues. The V gene lost 2 bases and the J gene lost 1 base, with 9 bases spanning the gap. The CDR3 DNA follows: TGTGCCAGCAGCTTATATGGGGAGGCCAAAAACATTCAGTACTTC. This translates into CASSLYGEAKNIQYF. Supplemented by reference TRBV11-2 and TRBJ2-4, the full variable domain reads EAGVAQSPRYKIIEKRQSVAFWCNPISGHATLYWYQQILGQGPKLLIQFQNNGVVDDSQLPKDRFSAERLKGVDSTLKIQPAKLEDSAVYLCASSLYGEAKNIQYFGAGTRLSVL.

This clonotype turned up a few times. V and J are TRBV7-3 and TRBJ2-1; 10 bases align to TRBD2. Germline-derived CDR1 and CDR2 are SGHTA and FQGTGA. With V trimmed by 5 bases and J by 8 bases, 9 bases remained unmatched. The CDR3 sequence is 15 residues long. CDR3 amino acids: CASSPVAGGGDEQFF. DNA for the CDR3: TGTGCCAGCAGCCCCGTAGCGGGAGGCGGGGATGAGCAGTTCTTC.

This clonotype has a single count. J is TRBJ1-1 and V is TRBV6-1; TRBD1 might be the D (5 bases). Trimming took 8 bases from V and 4 from J, leaving 11 bases between them. The CDR3 is made up of 12 amino acids. The germline gives CDR1 MNHNS, CDR2 SASEGT. As DNA, the CDR3 is TGTGCCAGCCGCGCCAGGGTCACTGAAGCTTTCTTT. Translated: CASRARVTEAFF.